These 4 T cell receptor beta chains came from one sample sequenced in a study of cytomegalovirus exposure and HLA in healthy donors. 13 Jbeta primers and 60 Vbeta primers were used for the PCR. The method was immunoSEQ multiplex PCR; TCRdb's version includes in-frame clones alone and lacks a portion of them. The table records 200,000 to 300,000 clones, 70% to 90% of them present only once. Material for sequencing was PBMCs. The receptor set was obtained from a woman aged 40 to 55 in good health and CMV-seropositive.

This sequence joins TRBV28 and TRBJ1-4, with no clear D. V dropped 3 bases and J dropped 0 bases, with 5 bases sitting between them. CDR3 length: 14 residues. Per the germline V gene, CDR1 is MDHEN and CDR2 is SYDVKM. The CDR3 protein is CASSLPATNEKLFF. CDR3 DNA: TGTGCCAGCAGTTTGCCAGCAACTAATGAAAAACTGTTTTTT.

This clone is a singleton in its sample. The CDR3 DNA reads as TGTGCCACCAGCAGAGGGACGGGAAGCCTTAATCAGCCCCAGCATTTT. As protein: CATSRGTGSLNQPQHF. The chain employs TRBV15 and TRBJ1-5; D is ambiguous. The germline gives CDR1 LNHNV, CDR2 YYDKDF (reference sequence). This CDR3 comprises 16 residues. V lost 1 base to trimming and J lost 4 bases, with 14 bases between them.

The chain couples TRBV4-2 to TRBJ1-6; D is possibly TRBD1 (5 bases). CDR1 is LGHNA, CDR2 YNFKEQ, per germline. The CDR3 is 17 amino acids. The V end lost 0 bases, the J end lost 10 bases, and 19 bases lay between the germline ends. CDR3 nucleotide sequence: TGTGCCAGCAGCCAAGATCTTTCGGCGGGGGGTACCTCACCCCTCCACTTT. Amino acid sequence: CASSQDLSAGGTSPLHF.

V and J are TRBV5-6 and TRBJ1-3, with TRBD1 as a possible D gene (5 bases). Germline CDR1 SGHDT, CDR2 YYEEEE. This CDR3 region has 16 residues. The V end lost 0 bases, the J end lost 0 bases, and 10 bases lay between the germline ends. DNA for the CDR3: TGTGCCAGCAGCTTGGGGACAACTCACTCTGGAAACACCATATATTTT. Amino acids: CASSLGTTHSGNTIYF.